The entry that follows covers one T cell receptor beta chain sequence. Its cognate antigen is unknown. Per germline, CDR1 LGHNA and CDR2 YSLEER. V shed 1 base and J 2 bases; nucleotides not matched to a gene: 3. The CDR3 extends over 18 amino acids. This entry comes from a study of cytomegalovirus exposure and HLA in healthy donors. As for the donors, each was a healthy bone marrow donor. Whole-study results and caveats: Versus the approximately 700-donor mean, an Asian-associated ancestry cluster reportedly showed fewer N-insertions in a later analysis. A later analysis linked a missense DCLRE1C variant to TCR beta V- and J-gene trimming.

PCR primers comprised 60 Vbeta and 13 Jbeta primers. The table came from immunoSEQ multiplex PCR; TCRdb's copy has only in-frame clones and leaves some out. The table includes tens of thousands of clones, 75% to 80% detected once. The chain links TRBV4-3 to TRBJ2-2; 14 bases map to TRBD2. The source is a man aged 40-50 years in good health and CMV-seronegative. Sequencing input: PBMCs. DNA of the CDR3: TGCGCCAGCAGCCAAGGACTAGCGGGAGGGCCCAACACCGGGGAGCTGTTTTTT. Translated, it gives CASSQGLAGGPNTGELFF.